The next 28 T cell receptor beta chains were all read from a single sample in a study of control samples from healthy donors and cancer patients. The method was immunoSEQ multiplex PCR; TCRdb's version includes in-frame clones alone and lacks a portion of them. The table records 100,000 to 150,000 clones, about nine tenths of them present only once. Input material: blood. These receptors were taken from a young man in good health.

V usage is TRBV11-2 and J usage is TRBJ2-1; D is undetermined. This CDR3 comprises 13 residues. Per germline, CDR1 SGHAT and CDR2 FQNNGV. V was pared by 4 bases and J by 9 bases, with 13 bases between. The CDR3 reads CASSSVTVGEQFF. The CDR3 DNA sequence: TGTGCCAGCAGCTCCGTGACCGTCGGTGAGCAGTTCTTC.

The chain is built from TRBV7-2 and TRBJ2-7; 9 bases map to TRBD2. This CDR3 has 14 residues. The junction had 5 bases not matched to a gene; V was cut back by 5 bases and J by 3 bases. In germline, CDR1 is SGHTA, CDR2 FQGNSA. CDR3 in amino acids: CASSQSGGIYEQYF. CDR3 sequence (DNA): TGTGCCAGCAGCCAAAGCGGGGGGATCTACGAGCAGTACTTC.

This chain joins TRBV7-9 and TRBJ1-3; no clear D. Per the germline V gene, CDR1 is SEHNR and CDR2 is FQNEAQ (reference sequence). Trimming removed 1 base from V and 1 base from J, with 5 bases in between. The CDR3 has 14 residues. As DNA, the CDR3 is TGTGCCAGCAGCTTAGGACTGTCTGGAAACACCATATATTTT. The encoded protein is CASSLGLSGNTIYF. Based on the CDR3 plus reference TRBV7-9 and TRBJ1-3, the full variable domain is DTGVSQNPRHKITKRGQNVTFRCDPISEHNRLYWYRQTLGQGPEFLTYFQNEAQLEKSRLLSDRFSAERPKGSFSTLEIQRTEQGDSAMYLCASSLGLSGNTIYFGEGSWLTVV.

This chain connects TRBV18 to TRBJ2-3; no clear D. The CDR3 loop spans 13 amino acids. V was shortened by 3 bases and J by 6 bases, with 10 bases between the two germline ends. Germline V gives CDR1 KGHSH, CDR2 LQKENI. CDR3 region: CASSPSSRDTQYF. In DNA form, the CDR3 reads TGTGCCAGCTCACCGTCCTCGAGGGATACGCAGTATTTT.

This chain uses TRBV7-9 with TRBJ2-3; TRBD1 agrees at 9 bases. This CDR3 has 16 amino acids. The V gene end was trimmed by 5 bases and the J gene end by 1 base; junction bases not matched to a gene: 7. Germline assignment: CDR1 SEHNR and CDR2 FQNEAQ (reference sequence). Here the CDR3 reads CASSRQGGLGTDTQYF. The DNA for the CDR3 is TGTGCCAGCAGCAGACAGGGGGGGCTGGGCACAGATACGCAGTATTTT.

This chain links TRBV9 with TRBJ1-2, with a possible D match to TRBD1 (5 bases). The germline V gene has CDR1 SGDLS and CDR2 YYNGEE. The CDR3 contains 13 residues. Trimming cost V 0 bases and J 8 bases, with 11 bases left between them. The CDR3 DNA reads TGTGCCAGCAGCGTAGTGGAGGCAGGGGGCTACACCTTC. Translated, it gives CASSVVEAGGYTF.

V usage is TRBV9 and J usage is TRBJ2-1; D is perhaps TRBD2 (6 bases). Trimming stripped 2 bases from V and 2 bases from J, with 14 bases between. CDR1 is SGDLS, CDR2 YYNGEE, per germline. The CDR3 is 16 residues long. Written as DNA, the CDR3 is TGTGCCAGCAGCGTTCTCTCCGGGGAGGCCTACAATGAGCAGTTCTTC. Its translation is CASSVLSGEAYNEQFF.

J is TRBJ1-1 and V is TRBV2; the match to TRBD1 covers 10 bases. V gave up 5 bases and J gave up 6 bases; unmatched junction bases: 6. This CDR3 is 14 amino acids long. Germline values: CDR1 SNHLY, CDR2 FYNNEI. The CDR3 spells CASSRGQGIAEAFF. In DNA, the CDR3 is TGTGCCAGCAGTCGGGGACAGGGGATAGCTGAAGCTTTCTTT. The complete variable domain, with remaining parts taken from reference TRBV2 and TRBJ1-1, reads EPEVTQTPSHQVTQMGQEVILRCVPISNHLYFYWYRQILGQKVEFLVSFYNNEISEKSEIFDDQFSVERPDGSNFTLKIRSTKLEDSAMYFCASSRGQGIAEAFFGQGTRLTVV.

The gene calls are TRBV6-4 and TRBJ1-2; no reliable D call. Trimming stripped 3 bases from V and 1 base from J, with 6 bases between. Germline CDR1 and CDR2: MRHNA and SNTAGT. The CDR3 runs 13 residues. CDR3 nucleotide sequence: TGTGCCAGCAGTGAGGGGATTAACTATGGCTACACCTTC. Protein product: CASSEGINYGYTF.

CDR3 protein: CASSYSSSSYEQYF. CDR3 in DNA: TGTGCCAGCAGTTACTCCTCGAGCTCCTACGAGCAGTACTTC. The chain links TRBV6-6 to TRBJ2-7, with unresolved D. This CDR3 comprises 14 residues. Germline values: CDR1 MNHNY, CDR2 SVGAGI (reference sequence). Trimming took 0 bases from V and 0 from J, leaving 6 bases between them.

The chain has TRBV2 and TRBJ1-5; D gene uncertain. Trimming removed 1 base from V and 5 bases from J, with 9 bases in between. In germline, CDR1 is SNHLY, CDR2 FYNNEI. The CDR3 has 14 amino acids. In nucleotides, the CDR3 is TGTGCCAGCAGTGAAGGGATTTACCATCAGCCCCAGCATTTT. Its protein is CASSEGIYHQPQHF.

V gene TRBV5-4 combines with J gene TRBJ1-6, with 11 bases lining up with TRBD1. CDR3 size: 16 residues. The germline gives CDR1 SGHNT, CDR2 YYREEE (reference sequence). J was trimmed by 7 bases and V by 5 bases; bases with no gene match: 8. As DNA, the CDR3 is TGTGCCAGCAGATACGGGACAGGGGGTGGCAATTCACCCCTCCACTTT. Translating it yields CASRYGTGGGNSPLHF.

V and J are TRBV19 and TRBJ1-5; D not certain. There are 13 residues in the CDR3. V was trimmed by 11 bases and J by 4 bases, leaving 15 bases between them. Germline V gene data show CDR1 as LNHDA and CDR2 as SQIVND (reference sequence). CDR3 region: CASAAGINQPQHF. The CDR3 region has the DNA TGTGCCTCCGCCGCGGGGATAAATCAGCCCCAGCATTTT.

The CDR3 loop is CASSGVPKQGQGAFF. CDR3 nucleotides: TGTGCCAGCAGCGGAGTCCCCAAACAGGGGCAGGGGGCTTTCTTT. This chain links TRBV5-5 with TRBJ1-1; TRBD1 aligns across 7 bases. The germline V gene has CDR1 SGHKS and CDR2 YYEKEE (reference sequence). V shed 4 bases and J 11 bases; nucleotides not matched to a gene: 17. This CDR3 comprises 15 residues.

The genes are TRBV5-1 and TRBJ1-2; 7 bases are a match to TRBD1. This CDR3 spans 15 amino acids. Per germline, CDR1 SGHRS and CDR2 YFSETQ. V was clipped by 4 bases and J by 4 bases; unmatched bases: 10. CDR3 sequence: CASSPRGGELYGYTF. The CDR3 DNA sequence: TGCGCCAGCAGCCCCAGGGGGGGAGAGCTCTATGGCTACACCTTC.

This rearrangement joins TRBV2 to TRBJ2-2, with 8 bases that match TRBD2. Germline CDR1 is SNHLY and CDR2 is FYNNEI. V gave up 11 bases and J gave up 6 bases; unmatched junction bases: 11. This CDR3 has 14 residues. CDR3 residues: CAGGSYGGAGELFF. The DNA of the CDR3 is TGTGCCGGAGGAAGTTACGGGGGGGCCGGGGAGCTGTTTTTT.

J is TRBJ1-5 and V is TRBV7-9; D gene ambiguous. Per the germline V gene, CDR1 is SEHNR and CDR2 is FQNEAQ (reference sequence). CDR3 length: 14 amino acids. Trimming cost V 5 bases and J 7 bases, with 15 bases left between them. CDR3 amino acids: CASSQTGISQPQHF. CDR3 nucleotides: TGTGCCAGCAGCCAAACCGGGATTAGCCAGCCCCAGCATTTT.

The chain recombines TRBV7-2 with TRBJ1-2, with D possibly TRBD1 on 5 matching bases. The CDR3 has 14 amino acids. Germline loops: CDR1 SGHTA, CDR2 FQGNSA. Trimming cost V 6 bases and J 5 bases, with 16 bases left between them. This CDR3 is CASRSWGVGYGYTF. The CDR3 nucleotides read TGTGCCAGCAGGTCTTGGGGGGTAGGGTATGGCTACACCTTC.

V and J are TRBV7-2 and TRBJ1-2; D unresolved. The V gene lost 1 base and the J gene lost 0 bases, with 12 bases spanning the gap. The CDR3 sequence is 16 residues long. The germline gives CDR1 SGHTA, CDR2 FQGNSA. Here the CDR3 DNA reads TGTGCCAGCAGCTTAGGGGGAGTGGTATCTAACTATGGCTACACCTTC. Encoded protein: CASSLGGVVSNYGYTF.

The chain carries TRBV6-5 and TRBJ2-3, with TRBD2 matching 8 bases. J lost 4 bases, V lost 10 bases, and 7 bases had no gene match. The germline V gene has CDR1 MNHEY and CDR2 SVGAGI. The CDR3 has 13 amino acids. This CDR3 reads CAIRGGAADTQYF. Here the CDR3 DNA reads TGTGCCATTCGGGGGGGCGCGGCAGATACGCAGTATTTT.

The chain links TRBV5-1 to TRBJ2-1, with no clear D. The CDR3 extends over 16 amino acids. The V gene's germline CDR1 is SGHRS and CDR2 YFSETQ. V shed 4 bases and J shed 1 base, with 15 bases lying between them. The CDR3 nucleotides read TGCGCCAGCAGCCGTCTTACTATACTGTCCTACAATGAGCAGTTCTTC. Its translation is CASSRLTILSYNEQFF.

V is TRBV2 and J is TRBJ1-2; D is unresolved. Germline V gene sequence: CDR1 SNHLY, CDR2 FYNNEI. V gave up 2 bases and J gave up 8 bases, with 12 bases separating them. The CDR3 runs 13 residues. The CDR3 bases are TGTGCCAGCAGTGAATTCCCTGGGGAAGGCTACACCTTC. Translated: CASSEFPGEGYTF.

CDR3 nucleotides: TGTGCCAGCTCACTAGACTTGGCCGGGGAGCTGTTTTTT. This translates into CASSLDLAGELFF. The chain couples TRBV18 to TRBJ2-2; unclear D gene. CDR3 size: 13 residues. CDR1 KGHSH and CDR2 LQKENI come from the germline V gene. V gave up 4 bases and J gave up 6 bases, with 9 bases separating them.

V is TRBV3-1 (or the pseudogene TRBV3-2) and J is TRBJ1-2; the D gene is possibly TRBD1 (5 bases). Trimming left V 4 bases short and J 6 bases short, with 21 bases between. The CDR3 runs 16 residues. CDR1 LGHDT and CDR2 YNNKEL come from the germline V gene (reference sequence). Here the CDR3 reads CASSPPTLEGLDGYTF. CDR3 coding DNA: TGTGCCAGCAGCCCACCAACGCTCGAGGGGCTGGATGGCTACACCTTC.

This chain links TRBV27 with TRBJ2-7; D gene unclear. Germline CDR1 is MNHEY and CDR2 is SMNVEV (reference sequence). V dropped 2 bases and J dropped 1 base, with 18 bases sitting between them. The CDR3 is made up of 17 amino acids. As DNA, the CDR3 is TGTGCCAGCAGTTTACAACACCCAAACGCCCAGTCCTACGAGCAGTACTTC. Its translation is CASSLQHPNAQSYEQYF.

The chain couples TRBV30 to TRBJ1-2; 7 bases align to TRBD1. Germline V CDR1 and CDR2: GTSNPN, SVGIG (reference sequence). The V and J ends lost 4 bases and 3 bases, in that order; junction bases with no gene match: 5. This CDR3 has 13 amino acids. The CDR3 loop reads CAWILTGDYGYTF. As DNA, the CDR3 is TGTGCCTGGATTTTAACAGGGGACTATGGCTACACCTTC.

In the case of this clone: One junction end does not reproduce the germline sequence, and a read error may be involved. In the same sample, other DNA sequences code for this CDR3. V gene TRBV29-1 combines with J gene TRBJ1-1; D gene uncertain. Germline values: CDR1 SQVTM, CDR2 ANQGSEA. This CDR3 has 13 residues. The CDR3 DNA is TGCAGCGTCGAAGGTCGTCTGAACACTGAAGCTTTCTTT. Amino acids: CSVEGRLNTEAFF.

J is TRBJ1-1 and V is TRBV2; a weak D match, TRBD1 (5 bases). V was clipped by 9 bases and J by 4 bases, with 15 bases between them. Germline CDR1 is SNHLY and CDR2 is FYNNEI. The CDR3 has 13 residues. The CDR3 here is CARRTLLSTEAFF. CDR3 bases: TGTGCCAGAAGGACACTCTTGAGCACTGAAGCTTTCTTT.